This T cell receptor beta chain was captured by sequencing in a study of tissue T cells after allogeneic stem cell transplantation. Points on this clone: Antigen specificity is unknown. Gene names are the mouse ones. The read ends 1 residue before the CDR3 terminus; that terminus is restored from the germline J gene.

Sequencing was performed with immunoSEQ multiplex PCR; in TCRdb, only in-frame clones are kept and a portion is missing. The sample consists of roughly 7,200 clones, 50% of them appearing once. Study-level points and caveats: Alloreactivity or antigen specificity of tissue TCRs was not determined; some clones might be host cells. In patients and mice, blood and spleen missed much of tissue repertoire. Within patients, tissue anatomy strongly shaped TCR repertoire composition. Shared clones across patients were few; motif clustering revealed tissue-specific shared signatures.

CDR1 and CDR2 from the germline V gene are SGHDT and FRDEAV. The CDR3 is made up of 15 amino acids. The ends lost 1 base at V and 1 base at J; junction bases unmatched: 4. As to time point: mouse harvest day 7 after allogeneic transplant. Each mouse received 10^7 T-cell-depleted marrow cells plus 10^6 splenic CD5+ T cells by tail vein. The clonotype comes from a female BALB/c mouse given C57BL/6 T cells with graft-versus-host disease after an allogeneic hematopoietic cell transplant. The chain carries TRBV14 and TRBJ1-2; 7 nucleotides match TRBD1. The material sequenced was gut tissue. The CDR3: CASSFPGTENSDYTF. The sequenced part of the CDR3 DNA is TGTGCCAGCAGTTTCCCGGGGACAGAAAACTCCGACTACACC. The full variable domain, with the rest looked up from reference TRBV14 and TRBJ1-2, is EAGVTQSPRYAVLQEGQAVSFWCDPISGHDTLYWYQQPRDQGPQLLVYFRDEAVIDNSQLPSDRFSAVRPKGTNSTLKIQSAKQGDTATYLCASSFPGTENSDYTFGSGTRLLVI.